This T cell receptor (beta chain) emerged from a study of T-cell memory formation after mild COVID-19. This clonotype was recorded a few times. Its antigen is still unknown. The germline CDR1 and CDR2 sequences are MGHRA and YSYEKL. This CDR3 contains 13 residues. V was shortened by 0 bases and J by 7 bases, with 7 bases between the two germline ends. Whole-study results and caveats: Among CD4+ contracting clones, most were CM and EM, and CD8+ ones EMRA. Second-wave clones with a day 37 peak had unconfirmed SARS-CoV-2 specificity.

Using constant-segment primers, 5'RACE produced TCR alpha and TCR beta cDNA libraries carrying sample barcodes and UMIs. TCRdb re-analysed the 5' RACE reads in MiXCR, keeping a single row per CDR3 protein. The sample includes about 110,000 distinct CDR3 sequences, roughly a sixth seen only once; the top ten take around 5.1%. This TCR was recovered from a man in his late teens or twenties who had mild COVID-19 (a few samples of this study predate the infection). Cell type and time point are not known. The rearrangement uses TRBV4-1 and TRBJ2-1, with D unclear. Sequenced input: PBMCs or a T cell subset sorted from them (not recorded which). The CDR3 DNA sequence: TGCGCCAGCAGCCAAGAATCCCGTAATGAGCAGTTCTTC. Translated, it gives CASSQESRNEQFF.